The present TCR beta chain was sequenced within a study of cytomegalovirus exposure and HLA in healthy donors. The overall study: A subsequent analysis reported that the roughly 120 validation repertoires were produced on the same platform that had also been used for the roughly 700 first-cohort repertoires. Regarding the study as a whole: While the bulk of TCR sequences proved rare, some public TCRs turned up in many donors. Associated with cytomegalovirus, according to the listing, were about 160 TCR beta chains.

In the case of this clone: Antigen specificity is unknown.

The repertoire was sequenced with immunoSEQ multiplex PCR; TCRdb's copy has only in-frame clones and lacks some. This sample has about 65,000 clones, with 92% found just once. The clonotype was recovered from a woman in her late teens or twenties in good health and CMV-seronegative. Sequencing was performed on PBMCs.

CDR3: CASSQDPLGSSGRGADTQYF. In nucleotides, the CDR3 is TGCGCCAGCAGCCAGGATCCCCTGGGCTCTAGCGGGAGGGGCGCAGATACGCAGTATTTT. V usage is TRBV4-3 and J usage is TRBJ2-3, with 12 bases matching TRBD2. The trim removed 3 bases at V and 4 bases at J, leaving 17 bases unmatched. Looked up from germline, CDR1 is LGHNA and CDR2 is YSLEER. There are 20 residues in the CDR3.